The table lists the clone carrying this T cell receptor beta chain with many counts. What it recognizes is unknown. This sample was taken from a study of T cells in Graves' hyperthyroidism and ophthalmopathy. Study conclusions and caveats: A model built on 13 V-J features separated ophthalmopathy from stable hyperthyroidism.

Authors of the study amplified TCR beta CDR3 regions from RNA transcripts. The HTBI primer set served for first-round RT-PCR of the TCR CDR3. TCRdb fed the multiplex PCR reads into MiXCR, producing one record per CDR3 protein. This table holds under 400,000 distinct CDR3 sequences, 16% found once. The CDR3 contains 15 residues. Germline V gene data show CDR1 as ENHRY and CDR2 as SYGVKD. Trimming cost V 0 bases and J 10 bases, with 16 bases left between them. The authors deemed Graves' hyperthyroidism stable absent ophthalmopathy progression within 18 months. PBMCs were sourced from about 10 ml fresh peripheral blood.

The source of this sequence is a man aged 25 to 40 with Graves' hyperthyroidism. The chain joins TRBV10-3 to TRBJ2-1; a weak D match, TRBD2 (5 bases). The source material was blood. The CDR3 here is CAISESDWTAGEQFF. CDR3 bases: TGTGCCATCAGTGAGTCGGACTGGACGGCTGGGGAGCAGTTCTTC.